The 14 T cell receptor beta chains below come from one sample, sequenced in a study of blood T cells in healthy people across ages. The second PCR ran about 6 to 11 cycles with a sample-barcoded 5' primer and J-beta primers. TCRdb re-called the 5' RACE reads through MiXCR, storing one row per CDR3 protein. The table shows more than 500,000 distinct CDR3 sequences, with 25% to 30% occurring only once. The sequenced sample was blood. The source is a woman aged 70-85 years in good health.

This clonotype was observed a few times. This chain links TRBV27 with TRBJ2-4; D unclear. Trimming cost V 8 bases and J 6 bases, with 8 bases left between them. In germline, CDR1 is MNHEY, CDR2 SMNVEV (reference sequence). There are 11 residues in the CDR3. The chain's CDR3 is CASAARNIQYF. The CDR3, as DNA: TGTGCCAGCGCCGCCCGAAACATTCAGTACTTC.

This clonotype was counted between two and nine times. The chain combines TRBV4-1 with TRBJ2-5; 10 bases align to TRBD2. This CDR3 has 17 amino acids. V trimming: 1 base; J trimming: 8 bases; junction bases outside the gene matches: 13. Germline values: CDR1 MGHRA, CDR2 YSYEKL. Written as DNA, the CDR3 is TGCGCCAGCAGCCAAGTGTTAGCGGGGGGAACTAGTGGAACCCAGTACTTC. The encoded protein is CASSQVLAGGTSGTQYF.

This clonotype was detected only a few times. The CDR3 spells CASSQEALAGGSPYEQYF. The CDR3 nucleotides read TGCGCCAGCAGCCAAGAGGCACTAGCGGGGGGGTCCCCCTACGAGCAGTACTTC. This sequence joins TRBV4-3 and TRBJ2-7; the match to TRBD2 covers 13 bases. Germline trimming cut 0 bases from V and 2 bases from J; bases unmatched to any gene: 7. Germline V CDR1 and CDR2: LGHNA, YSLEER. The CDR3 consists of 18 residues.

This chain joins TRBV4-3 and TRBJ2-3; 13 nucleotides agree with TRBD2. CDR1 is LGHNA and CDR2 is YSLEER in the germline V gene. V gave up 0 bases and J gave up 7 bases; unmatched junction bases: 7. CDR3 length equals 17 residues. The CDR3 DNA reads TGCGCCAGCAGCCAAGAGTGGGCGACTAGCGGGGGGAATACGCAGTATTTT. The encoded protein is CASSQEWATSGGNTQYF.

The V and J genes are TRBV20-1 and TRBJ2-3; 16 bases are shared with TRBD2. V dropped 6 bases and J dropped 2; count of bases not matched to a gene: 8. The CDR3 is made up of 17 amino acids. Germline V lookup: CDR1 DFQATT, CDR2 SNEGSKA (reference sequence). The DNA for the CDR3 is TGCAGTGCCTCCGGGACTAGCGGGGGGGCACCCACAGATACGCAGTATTTT. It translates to CSASGTSGGAPTDTQYF.

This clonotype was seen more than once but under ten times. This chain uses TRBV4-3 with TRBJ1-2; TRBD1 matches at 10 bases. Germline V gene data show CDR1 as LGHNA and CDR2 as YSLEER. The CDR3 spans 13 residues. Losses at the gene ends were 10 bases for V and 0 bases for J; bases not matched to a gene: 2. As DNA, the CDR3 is TGCGCCACCGGACAGGGGGCTAACTATGGCTACACCTTC. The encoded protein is CATGQGANYGYTF.

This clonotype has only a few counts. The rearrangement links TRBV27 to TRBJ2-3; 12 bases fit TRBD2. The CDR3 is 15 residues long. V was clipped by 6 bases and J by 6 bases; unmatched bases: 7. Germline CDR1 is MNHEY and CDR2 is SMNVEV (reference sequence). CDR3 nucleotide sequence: TGTGCCAGCAGACAGACTAGCGGGGGAGAGGATACGCAGTATTTT. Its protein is CASRQTSGGEDTQYF.

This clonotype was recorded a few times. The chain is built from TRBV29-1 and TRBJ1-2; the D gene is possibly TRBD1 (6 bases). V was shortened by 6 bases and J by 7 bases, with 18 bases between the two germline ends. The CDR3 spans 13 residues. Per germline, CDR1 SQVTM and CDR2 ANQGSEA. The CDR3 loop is CSVEGGRGSGYTF. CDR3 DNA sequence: TGCAGCGTCGAGGGGGGGAGGGGGTCTGGCTACACCTTC.

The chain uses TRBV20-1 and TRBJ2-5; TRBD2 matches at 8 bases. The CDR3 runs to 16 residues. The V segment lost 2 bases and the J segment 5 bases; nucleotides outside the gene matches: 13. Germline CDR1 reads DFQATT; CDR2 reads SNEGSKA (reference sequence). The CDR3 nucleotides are TGCAGTGCTAGACCGGGCGGCGGGGGGTTTCTTGAGACCCAGTACTTC. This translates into CSARPGGGGFLETQYF.

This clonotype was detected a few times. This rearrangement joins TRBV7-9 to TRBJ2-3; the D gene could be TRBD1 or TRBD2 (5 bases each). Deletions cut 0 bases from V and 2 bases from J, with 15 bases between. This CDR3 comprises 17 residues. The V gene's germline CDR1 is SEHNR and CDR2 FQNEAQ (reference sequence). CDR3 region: CASSLAVWGKNTDTQYF. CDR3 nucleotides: TGTGCCAGCAGCTTAGCCGTCTGGGGGAAAAACACAGATACGCAGTATTTT.

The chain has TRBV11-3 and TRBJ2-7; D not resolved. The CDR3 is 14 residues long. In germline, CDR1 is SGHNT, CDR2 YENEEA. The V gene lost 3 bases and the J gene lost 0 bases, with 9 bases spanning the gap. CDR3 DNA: TGTGCCAGCAGCTTTGGCAGGATCTCCTACGAGCAGTACTTC. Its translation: CASSFGRISYEQYF.

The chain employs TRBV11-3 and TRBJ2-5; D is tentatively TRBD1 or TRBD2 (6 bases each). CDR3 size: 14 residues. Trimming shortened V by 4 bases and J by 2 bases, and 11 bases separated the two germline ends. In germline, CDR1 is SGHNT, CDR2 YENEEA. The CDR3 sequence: CASSSGAGQETQYF. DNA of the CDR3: TGTGCCAGCAGCTCGGGGGCCGGGCAAGAGACCCAGTACTTC.

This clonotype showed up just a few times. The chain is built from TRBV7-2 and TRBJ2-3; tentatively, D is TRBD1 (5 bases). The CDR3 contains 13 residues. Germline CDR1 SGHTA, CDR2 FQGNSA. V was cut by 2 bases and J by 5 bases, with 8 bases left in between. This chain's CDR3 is CASSLQGLDTQYF. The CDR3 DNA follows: TGTGCCAGCAGCTTACAGGGATTAGATACGCAGTATTTT.

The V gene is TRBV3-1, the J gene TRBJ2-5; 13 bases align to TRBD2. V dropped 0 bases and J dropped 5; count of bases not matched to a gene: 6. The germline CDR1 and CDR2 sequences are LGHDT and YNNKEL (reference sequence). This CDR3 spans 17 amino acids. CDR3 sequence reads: CASSQERTSGGRETQYF. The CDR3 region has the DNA TGTGCCAGCAGCCAAGAGAGGACTAGCGGGGGAAGGGAGACCCAGTACTTC.